This T cell receptor (beta chain) was captured by sequencing in a study of blood T cell repertoires in COVID-19. Study context: Collection of acute and convalescent COVID-19 samples took place in the United States, Italy and Spain. PBMCs, B-cell-depleted T cells, or T cells provided the cDNA or gDNA that made up the material.

Authors' methods: Amplifying reference gene primers gave estimates of nucleated cell counts. TCRdb's table, derived via immunoSEQ multiplex PCR, lists solely in-frame clones and lacks some. Clone size and the V and J calls come from that table; the DNA yielded D and trimming. The sample shows 200,000 to 250,000 clones, 80% to 90% of them seen only once. The Seattle patients joined while their infection was active and were tracked longitudinally afterward. Germline V CDR1 and CDR2: MNHEY, SVGAGI. Trimming shortened V by 4 bases and J by 8 bases, and 14 bases separated the two germline ends. This CDR3 has 13 residues.

This TCR derives from a woman older than 75 with COVID-19, enrolled during active disease. This rearrangement joins TRBV6-5 to TRBJ1-1, with a possible D match to TRBD1 (5 bases). Material for sequencing was peripheral blood. The chain's CDR3 is CASSFVDRNEAFF. CDR3 DNA: TGTGCCAGCAGTTTTGTAGACAGAAACGAAGCTTTCTTT.